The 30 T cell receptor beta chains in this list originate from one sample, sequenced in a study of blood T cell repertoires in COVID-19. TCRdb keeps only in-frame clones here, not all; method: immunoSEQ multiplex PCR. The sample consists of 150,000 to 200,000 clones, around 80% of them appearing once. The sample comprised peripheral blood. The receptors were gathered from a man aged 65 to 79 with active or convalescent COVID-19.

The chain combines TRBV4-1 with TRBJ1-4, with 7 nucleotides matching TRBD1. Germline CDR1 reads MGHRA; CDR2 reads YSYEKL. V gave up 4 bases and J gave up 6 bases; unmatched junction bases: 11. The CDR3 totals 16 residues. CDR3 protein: CASSPLGRDSHEKLFF. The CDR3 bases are TGCGCCAGCAGCCCCCTCGGTAGGGACAGCCATGAAAAACTGTTTTTT.

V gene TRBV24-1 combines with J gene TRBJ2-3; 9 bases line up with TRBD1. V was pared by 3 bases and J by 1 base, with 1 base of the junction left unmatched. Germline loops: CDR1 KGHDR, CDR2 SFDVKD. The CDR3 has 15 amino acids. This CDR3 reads CATSDRDRGTDTQYF. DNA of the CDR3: TGTGCCACCAGTGATAGGGACAGGGGCACAGATACGCAGTATTTT.

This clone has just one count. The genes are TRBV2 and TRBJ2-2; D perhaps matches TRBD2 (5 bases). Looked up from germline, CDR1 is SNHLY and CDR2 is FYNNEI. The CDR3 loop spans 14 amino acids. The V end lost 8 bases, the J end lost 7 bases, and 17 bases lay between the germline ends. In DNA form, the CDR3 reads TGTGCCAGCCGGGTAGACGGGAATATCGGGGAGCTGTTTTTT. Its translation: CASRVDGNIGELFF.

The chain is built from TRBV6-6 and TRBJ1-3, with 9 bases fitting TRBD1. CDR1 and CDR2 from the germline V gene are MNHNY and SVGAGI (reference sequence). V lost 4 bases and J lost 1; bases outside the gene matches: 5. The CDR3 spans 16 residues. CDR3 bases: TGTGCCAGCAGTTCGGGACAGGGAATGTCTGGAAACACCATATATTTT. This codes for CASSSGQGMSGNTIYF.

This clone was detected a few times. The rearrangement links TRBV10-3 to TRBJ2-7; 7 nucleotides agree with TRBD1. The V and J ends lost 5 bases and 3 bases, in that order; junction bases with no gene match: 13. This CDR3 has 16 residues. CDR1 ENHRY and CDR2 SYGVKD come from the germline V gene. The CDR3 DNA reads TGTGCCATCAGTATTTCAGGGGGAACTATCTTCTACGAGCAGTACTTC. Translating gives CAISISGGTIFYEQYF.

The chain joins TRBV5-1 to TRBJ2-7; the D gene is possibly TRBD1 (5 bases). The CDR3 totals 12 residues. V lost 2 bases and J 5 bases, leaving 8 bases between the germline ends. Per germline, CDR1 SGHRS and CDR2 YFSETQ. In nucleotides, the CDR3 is TGCGCCAGCAGCTTCCAGGGCGACGAGCAGTACTTC. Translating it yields CASSFQGDEQYF.

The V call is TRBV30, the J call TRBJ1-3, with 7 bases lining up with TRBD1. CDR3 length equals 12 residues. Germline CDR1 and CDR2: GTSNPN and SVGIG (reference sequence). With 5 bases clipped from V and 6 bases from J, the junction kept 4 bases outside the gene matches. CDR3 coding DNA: TGTGCCTGGGAGACAGGGACAAACACCATATATTTT. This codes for CAWETGTNTIYF. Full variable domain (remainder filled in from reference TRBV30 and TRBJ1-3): SQTIHQWPATLVQPVGSPLSLECTVEGTSNPNLYWYRQAAGRGLQLLFYSVGIGQISSEVPQNLSASRPQDRQFILSSKKLLLSDSGFYLCAWETGTNTIYFGEGSWLTVV.

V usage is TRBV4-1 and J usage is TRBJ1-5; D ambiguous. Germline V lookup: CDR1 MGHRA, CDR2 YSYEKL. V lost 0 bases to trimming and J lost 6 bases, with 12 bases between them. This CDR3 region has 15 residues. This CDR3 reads CASSQDGEVVQPQHF. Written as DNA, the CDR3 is TGCGCCAGCAGCCAAGATGGGGAGGTGGTTCAGCCCCAGCATTTT.

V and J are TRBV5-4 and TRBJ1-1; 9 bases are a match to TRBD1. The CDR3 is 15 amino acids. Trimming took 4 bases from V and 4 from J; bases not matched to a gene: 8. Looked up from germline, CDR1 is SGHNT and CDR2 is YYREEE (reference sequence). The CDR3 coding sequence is TGTGCCAGCAGCCCGCCACAGGGGGCGAGCACTGAAGCTTTCTTT. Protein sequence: CASSPPQGASTEAFF. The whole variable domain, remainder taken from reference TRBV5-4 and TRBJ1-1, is ETGVTQSPTHLIKTRGQQVTLRCSSQSGHNTVSWYQQALGQGPQFIFQYYREEENGRGNFPPRFSGLQFPNYSSELNVNALELDDSALYLCASSPPQGASTEAFFGQGTRLTVV.

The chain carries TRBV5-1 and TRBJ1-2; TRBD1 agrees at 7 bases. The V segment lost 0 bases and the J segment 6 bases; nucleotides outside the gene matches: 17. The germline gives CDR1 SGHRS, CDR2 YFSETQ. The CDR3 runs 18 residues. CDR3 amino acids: CASSLDVIQGMSSDGYTF. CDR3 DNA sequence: TGCGCCAGCAGCTTGGACGTGATACAGGGGATGAGTTCGGATGGCTACACCTTC.

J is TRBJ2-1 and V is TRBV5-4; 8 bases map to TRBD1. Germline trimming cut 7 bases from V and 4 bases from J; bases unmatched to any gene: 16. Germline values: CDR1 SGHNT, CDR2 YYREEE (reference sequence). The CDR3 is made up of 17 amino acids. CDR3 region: CASVLGSGTGSYNEQFF. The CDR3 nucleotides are TGTGCCAGCGTGCTTGGATCTGGGACAGGCTCATACAATGAGCAGTTCTTC.

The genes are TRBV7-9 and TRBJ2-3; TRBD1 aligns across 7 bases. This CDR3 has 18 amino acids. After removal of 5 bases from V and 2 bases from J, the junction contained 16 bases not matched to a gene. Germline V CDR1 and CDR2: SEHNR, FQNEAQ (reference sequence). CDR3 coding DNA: TGTGCCAGCAGCCGATGGACAGGACACCTTCCTTCCACAGATACGCAGTATTTT. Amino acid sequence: CASSRWTGHLPSTDTQYF.

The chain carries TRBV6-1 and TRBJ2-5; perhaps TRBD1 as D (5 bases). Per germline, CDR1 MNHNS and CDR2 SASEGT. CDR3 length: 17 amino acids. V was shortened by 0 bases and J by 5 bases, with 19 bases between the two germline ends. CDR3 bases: TGTGCCAGCAGTGAAGCGGGGAACAGGCTCGCTCGGGAGACCCAGTACTTC. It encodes CASSEAGNRLARETQYF.

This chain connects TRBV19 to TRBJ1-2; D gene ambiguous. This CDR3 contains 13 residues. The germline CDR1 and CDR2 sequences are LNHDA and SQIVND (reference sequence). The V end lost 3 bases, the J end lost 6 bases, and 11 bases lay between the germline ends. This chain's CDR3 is CASSINGKDGYTF. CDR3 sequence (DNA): TGTGCCAGTAGTATCAACGGGAAGGATGGCTACACCTTC.

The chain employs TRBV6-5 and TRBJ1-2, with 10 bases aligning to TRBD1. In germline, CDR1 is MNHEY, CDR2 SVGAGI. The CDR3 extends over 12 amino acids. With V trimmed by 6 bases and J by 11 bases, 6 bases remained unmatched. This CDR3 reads CASRVGDRGYTF. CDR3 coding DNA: TGTGCCAGCAGGGTTGGGGACAGGGGATACACCTTC.

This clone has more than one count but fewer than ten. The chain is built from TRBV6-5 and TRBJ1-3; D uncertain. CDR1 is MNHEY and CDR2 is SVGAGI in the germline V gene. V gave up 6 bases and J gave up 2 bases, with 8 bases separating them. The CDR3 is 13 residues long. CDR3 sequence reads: CASRNSAGNTIYF. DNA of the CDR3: TGTGCCAGCAGGAATTCGGCTGGAAACACCATATATTTT.

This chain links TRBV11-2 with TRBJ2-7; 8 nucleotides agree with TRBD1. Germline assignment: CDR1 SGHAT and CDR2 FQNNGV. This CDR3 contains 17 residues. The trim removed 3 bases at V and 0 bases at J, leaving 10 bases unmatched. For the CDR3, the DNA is TGTGCCAGCAGCTTGGGCCGGCGGACAGGGATCTCCTACGAGCAGTACTTC. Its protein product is CASSLGRRTGISYEQYF.

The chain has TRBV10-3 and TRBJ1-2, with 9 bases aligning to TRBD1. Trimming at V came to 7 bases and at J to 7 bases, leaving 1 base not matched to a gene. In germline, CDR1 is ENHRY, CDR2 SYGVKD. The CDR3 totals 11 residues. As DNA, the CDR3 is TGTGCCATCAAGACAGGGGGTGGCTACACCTTC. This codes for CAIKTGGGYTF.

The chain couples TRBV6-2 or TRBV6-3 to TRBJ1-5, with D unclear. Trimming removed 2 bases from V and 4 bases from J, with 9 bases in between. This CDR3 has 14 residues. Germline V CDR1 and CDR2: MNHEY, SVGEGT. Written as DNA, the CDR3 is TGTGCCAGCAGTTACGCGTCCCCAAATCAGCCCCAGCATTTT. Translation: CASSYASPNQPQHF.

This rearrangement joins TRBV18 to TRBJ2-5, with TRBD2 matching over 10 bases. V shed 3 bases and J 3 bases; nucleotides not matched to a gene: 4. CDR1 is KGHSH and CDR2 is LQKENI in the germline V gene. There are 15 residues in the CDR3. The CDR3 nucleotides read TGTGCCAGCTCACCTGGGACTAGCGATAAAGAGACCCAGTACTTC. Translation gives CASSPGTSDKETQYF.

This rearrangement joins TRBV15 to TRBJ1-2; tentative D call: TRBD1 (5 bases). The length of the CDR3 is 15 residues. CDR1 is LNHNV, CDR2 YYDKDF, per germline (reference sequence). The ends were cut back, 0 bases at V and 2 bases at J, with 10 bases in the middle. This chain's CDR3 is CATSRDRALNYGYTF. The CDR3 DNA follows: TGTGCCACCAGCAGAGACAGGGCCTTAAACTATGGCTACACCTTC.

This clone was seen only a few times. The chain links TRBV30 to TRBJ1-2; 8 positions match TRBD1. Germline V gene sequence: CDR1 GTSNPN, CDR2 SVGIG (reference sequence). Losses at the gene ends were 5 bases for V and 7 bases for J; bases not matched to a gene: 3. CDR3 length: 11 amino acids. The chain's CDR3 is CAWSTGAGYTF. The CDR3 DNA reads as TGTGCCTGGTCGACAGGGGCTGGCTACACCTTC.

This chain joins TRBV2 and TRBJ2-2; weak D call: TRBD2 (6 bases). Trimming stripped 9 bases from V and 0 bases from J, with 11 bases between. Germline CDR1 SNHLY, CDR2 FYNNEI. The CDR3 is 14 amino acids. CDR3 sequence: CARGGTPNTGELFF. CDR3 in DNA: TGTGCCAGAGGCGGGACTCCGAACACCGGGGAGCTGTTTTTT. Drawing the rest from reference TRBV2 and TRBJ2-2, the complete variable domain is EPEVTQTPSHQVTQMGQEVILRCVPISNHLYFYWYRQILGQKVEFLVSFYNNEISEKSEIFDDQFSVERPDGSNFTLKIRSTKLEDSAMYFCARGGTPNTGELFFGEGSRLTVL.

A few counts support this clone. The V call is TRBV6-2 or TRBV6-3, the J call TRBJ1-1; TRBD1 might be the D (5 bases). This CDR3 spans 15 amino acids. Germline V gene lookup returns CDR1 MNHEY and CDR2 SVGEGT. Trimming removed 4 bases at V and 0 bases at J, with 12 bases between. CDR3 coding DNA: TGTGCCAGCAGTTCTCTTGACAGCCTGAACACTGAAGCTTTCTTT. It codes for CASSSLDSLNTEAFF.

Here the CDR3 DNA reads TGCGCCAGCAGTTCTACCCTGGACACGGTCCCGTTCTTC. Protein sequence: CASSSTLDTVPFF. This chain connects TRBV5-1 to TRBJ2-1; a weak D match, TRBD1 (5 bases). The CDR3 is 13 residues long. Germline V gene data show CDR1 as SGHRS and CDR2 as YFSETQ. V was shortened by 5 bases and J by 15 bases, with 21 bases between the two germline ends.

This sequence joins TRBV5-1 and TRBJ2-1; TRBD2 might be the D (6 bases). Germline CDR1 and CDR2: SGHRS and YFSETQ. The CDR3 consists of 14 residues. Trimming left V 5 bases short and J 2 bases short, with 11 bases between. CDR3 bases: TGCGCCAGCAGTATCGGGGGAACCTACAATGAGCAGTTCTTC. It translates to CASSIGGTYNEQFF.

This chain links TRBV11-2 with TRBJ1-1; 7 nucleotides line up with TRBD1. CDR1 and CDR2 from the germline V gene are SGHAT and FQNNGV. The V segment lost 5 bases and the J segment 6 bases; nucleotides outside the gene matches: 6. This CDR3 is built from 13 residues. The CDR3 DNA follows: TGTGCCAGCAGCCTCAACAGGGGTTCTGAAGCTTTCTTT. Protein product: CASSLNRGSEAFF.

Here the CDR3 reads CASSLLAGGDTGELFF. The DNA of the CDR3 is TGCGCCAGCAGCCTACTAGCGGGGGGGGACACCGGGGAGCTGTTTTTT. The chain employs TRBV4-1 and TRBJ2-2; 13 positions match TRBD2. The V gene end was trimmed by 4 bases and the J gene end by 3 bases; junction bases not matched to a gene: 2. This CDR3 region has 16 residues. Germline CDR1 reads MGHRA; CDR2 reads YSYEKL.

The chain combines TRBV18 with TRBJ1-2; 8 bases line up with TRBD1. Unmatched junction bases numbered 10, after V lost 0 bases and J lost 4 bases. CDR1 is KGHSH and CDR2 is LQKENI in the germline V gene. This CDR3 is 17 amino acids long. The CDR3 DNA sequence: TGTGCCAGCTCACCACCACAGGACAGGGAGCTGGGCTATGGCTACACCTTC. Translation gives CASSPPQDRELGYGYTF.

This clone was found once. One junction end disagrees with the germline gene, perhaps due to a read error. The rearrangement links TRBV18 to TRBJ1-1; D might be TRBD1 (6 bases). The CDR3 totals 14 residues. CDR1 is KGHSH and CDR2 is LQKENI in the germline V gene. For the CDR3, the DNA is TGTGCCAGCTCACGGGCACAGGGACACACAGAAGCTTTCTTT. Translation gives CASSRAQGHTEAFF.